One sample yielded the 32 T cell receptor beta chains listed below, sequenced in a study of T-cell memory formation after mild COVID-19 (dated by TCRdb to about 2021). Libraries came from 5' RACE. TCRdb names Illumina NovaSeq 6000 as the instrument used. The public reads were reprocessed in TCRdb via fastp at Q25 and MiXCR, keeping in-frame beta chains. Every distinct CDR3 protein forms one entry, paired with its most common genes and DNA. For this sample the table gives about 350,000 distinct CDR3 sequences, of which 25% to 30% were detected only once. The top ten hold approximately 13% of the sample. Sequencing was carried out using PBMCs or a T cell subset sorted from them (not recorded which). These receptor sequences come from an adult woman who had mild COVID-19 (a few samples of this study predate the infection). The sample titles of this study are shuffled in the database, so cell type and time point are left out; the donor was told from shared clones.

This clonotype has only a few counts. The chain links TRBV6-5 to TRBJ2-1; D not certain. The germline CDR1 and CDR2 sequences are MNHEY and SVGAGI. With 4 bases removed from V and 5 bases from J, the gap between germline ends came to 15 bases. The length of the CDR3 is 15 residues. The CDR3: CASSSDVSANNEQFF. The CDR3 nucleotides are TGTGCCAGCAGTTCTGATGTTTCGGCTAACAATGAGCAGTTCTTC.

In its sample, this clonotype was seen many times. V usage is TRBV28 and J usage is TRBJ1-1, with no clear D. The CDR3 extends over 13 amino acids. CDR1 is MDHEN, CDR2 SYDVKM, per germline. Trimming took 6 bases from V and 1 from J, leaving 9 bases between them. The CDR3 here is CASSLYGNTEAFF. The CDR3 DNA is TGTGCCAGCAGCTTGTATGGGAACACTGAAGCTTTCTTT.

This clonotype has just a few counts. The chain links TRBV12-3 or TRBV12-4 to TRBJ2-2; 9 bases map to TRBD1. CDR3 length: 16 amino acids. V lost 8 bases, J lost 7 bases, and 14 bases stayed unmatched. In DNA form, the CDR3 reads TGTGCCAGCCCAGGCGGAAGACAGGGGGTCGACGGGGAGCTGTTTTTT. Translation: CASPGGRQGVDGELFF.

V is TRBV5-1 and J is TRBJ2-7; 8 positions agree with TRBD1. This CDR3 region has 14 residues. Germline-derived CDR1 and CDR2 are SGHRS and YFSETQ. V dropped 4 bases and J dropped 1; count of bases not matched to a gene: 4. CDR3 nucleotide sequence: TGCGCCAGCAGCATCGGACAGGGATCCTACGAGCAGTACTTC. Protein sequence: CASSIGQGSYEQYF.

This chain links TRBV18 with TRBJ2-7; D possibly matches TRBD1 or TRBD2 (6 bases each). V lost 0 bases, J lost 12 bases, and 12 bases lay in between. The length of the CDR3 is 12 residues. CDR1 and CDR2 (germline): KGHSH, LQKENI. The CDR3 reads CASSPPQGRRYF. DNA for the CDR3: TGTGCCAGCTCACCACCTCAGGGGAGGAGGTACTTC. Using reference TRBV18 and TRBJ2-7 for the parts outside the CDR3, the full variable domain is NAGVMQNPRHLVRRRGQEARLRCSPMKGHSHVYWYRQLPEEGLKFMVYLQKENIIDESGMPKERFSAEFPKEGPSILRIQQVVRGDSAAYFCASSPPQGRRYFGPGTRLTVT.

This clonotype has a single count. This chain links TRBV4-3 with TRBJ2-7; 11 positions match TRBD2. With V trimmed by 4 bases and J by 6 bases, 8 bases remained unmatched. Germline loops: CDR1 LGHNA, CDR2 YSLEER. The CDR3 is 15 amino acids. CDR3 DNA sequence: TGCGCCAGCAGCCCCCGAACGACTAGCGGGACCGAGCAGTACTTC. Protein: CASSPRTTSGTEQYF.

The chain employs TRBV19 and TRBJ2-7, with a tentative D call TRBD2 (6 bases). CDR1 and CDR2 from the germline V gene are LNHDA and SQIVND (reference sequence). The CDR3 runs to 15 residues. V shed 3 bases and J shed 2 bases, with 14 bases lying between them. CDR3 coding DNA: TGTGCCAGTAGTATCACCCTACGCGGGACCTACGAGCAGTACTTC. As protein: CASSITLRGTYEQYF.

The sample holds many counts of this clonotype. This rearrangement joins TRBV7-3 to TRBJ2-3, with D perhaps assigned TRBD1 or TRBD2 (5 bases each). This CDR3 comprises 12 residues. Germline CDR1 and CDR2: SGHTA and FQGTGA. V was cut by 5 bases and J by 6 bases, with 9 bases left in between. As DNA, the CDR3 is TGTGCCAGCAGCCCCGGGGCTGATACGCAGTATTTT. Residues: CASSPGADTQYF.

The chain employs TRBV7-3 and TRBJ2-1; perhaps TRBD2 as D (6 bases). The CDR3 consists of 15 residues. CDR1 and CDR2 (germline): SGHTA, FQGTGA. Trimming left V 6 bases short and J 9 bases short, with 21 bases between. The DNA for the CDR3 is TGTGCCAGCAGGAGGGGTACGGGAGAATTGGGTGAGCAGTTCTTC. It encodes CASRRGTGELGEQFF. The full variable domain, with the rest looked up from reference TRBV7-3 and TRBJ2-1, is GAGVSQTPSNKVTEKGKYVELRCDPISGHTALYWYRQSLGQGPEFLIYFQGTGAADDSGLPNDRFFAVRPEGSVSTLKIQRTERGDSAVYLCASRRGTGELGEQFFGPGTRLTVL.

In this sample, this clonotype turned up a few times. This chain uses TRBV30 with TRBJ2-7, with D uncertain. The CDR3 covers 11 residues. V gave up 0 bases and J gave up 3 bases, with 3 bases separating them. CDR1 is GTSNPN and CDR2 is SVGIG in the germline V gene (reference sequence). The CDR3 coding sequence is TGTGCCTGGAGTGTACTCTACGAGCAGTACTTC. Translating gives CAWSVLYEQYF.

This clonotype has only a few counts. The chain couples TRBV11-2 to TRBJ2-3, with 7 bases that match TRBD2. Germline CDR1 and CDR2: SGHAT and FQNNGV. Trimming took 1 base from V and 4 from J; bases not matched to a gene: 8. There are 16 residues in the CDR3. Here the CDR3 DNA reads TGTGCCAGCAGCTTAGTTACGCGCGGGAGACCAGATACGCAGTATTTT. As protein: CASSLVTRGRPDTQYF.

This chain connects TRBV18 to TRBJ2-1; D not resolved. Trimming took off 3 bases at V and 7 bases at J, with 10 bases between the two ends. The CDR3 runs 13 residues. The germline V gene encodes CDR1 KGHSH and CDR2 LQKENI. In DNA form, the CDR3 reads TGTGCCAGCTCACCGGCGTTATCGAATGAGCAGTTCTTC. Protein: CASSPALSNEQFF.

The J gene is TRBJ2-5, the V gene TRBV24-1, with a weak D call TRBD1 (6 bases). CDR3 length equals 15 residues. V was shortened by 7 bases and J by 5 bases, with 19 bases between the two germline ends. Germline V gives CDR1 KGHDR, CDR2 SFDVKD. CDR3 in DNA: TGTGCCACCAGCACAGAGTCTCCAGGGGAGGAGACCCAGTACTTC. It is translated as CATSTESPGEETQYF.

This clonotype has a handful of counts. V gene TRBV5-1 combines with J gene TRBJ1-1, with TRBD1 matching over 8 bases. This CDR3 region has 15 residues. Germline V gene sequence: CDR1 SGHRS, CDR2 YFSETQ. The J segment lost 0 bases and the V segment lost 7 bases, leaving 8 bases of the junction unmatched. The CDR3 DNA reads TGCGCCAGCTCAGGGGGCTTCCTAATGAACACTGAAGCTTTCTTT. This translates into CASSGGFLMNTEAFF.

V gene TRBV4-2 combines with J gene TRBJ2-7; 9 bases line up with TRBD2. The CDR3 length is 16 residues. Germline V gene lookup returns CDR1 LGHNA and CDR2 YNFKEQ. Germline trimming cut 3 bases from V and 6 bases from J; bases unmatched to any gene: 12. DNA for the CDR3: TGTGCCAGCAGCCACAAACTAGCGGGCCGCCCAGTCGAGCAGTACTTC. Protein sequence: CASSHKLAGRPVEQYF.

In its sample, this clonotype was seen a few times. The rearrangement uses TRBV20-1 and TRBJ2-3; D perhaps matches TRBD2 (6 bases). V lost 2 bases and J 6 bases, leaving 12 bases between the germline ends. This CDR3 is built from 13 residues. Germline V gene data show CDR1 as DFQATT and CDR2 as SNEGSKA (reference sequence). The CDR3 sequence is CSARKGGRDTQYF. Written as DNA, the CDR3 is TGCAGTGCTAGAAAAGGAGGGCGGGATACGCAGTATTTT.

This chain connects TRBV3-1 to TRBJ1-1, with D tentatively TRBD1 (5 bases). V was shortened by 1 base and J by 8 bases, with 14 bases between the two germline ends. CDR1 and CDR2 from the germline V gene are LGHDT and YNNKEL (reference sequence). The length of the CDR3 is 14 residues. CDR3: CASSQAGGMGEAFF. CDR3 nucleotide sequence: TGTGCCAGCAGCCAAGCGGGGGGGATGGGCGAAGCTTTCTTT.

This clonotype has more than one count but fewer than ten. The chain combines TRBV7-2 with TRBJ2-1; 7 bases fit TRBD2. The CDR3 extends over 15 amino acids. V lost 3 bases to trimming and J lost 10 bases; unmatched junction nucleotides: 12. Germline lookup yields CDR1 SGHTA and CDR2 FQGNSA. As DNA, the CDR3 is TGTGCCAGCAGCTTGGGGGGACTACCTCTTCAAGAGCAGTTCTTC. Protein: CASSLGGLPLQEQFF.

This clonotype showed up many times. This chain connects TRBV19 to TRBJ2-3; TRBD2 matches at 10 bases. Germline loops: CDR1 LNHDA, CDR2 SQIVND (reference sequence). CDR3 length: 15 residues. The junction had 4 bases not matched to a gene; V was cut back by 5 bases and J by 2 bases. CDR3 loop: CASSSLAGATDTQYF. CDR3 bases: TGTGCCAGTAGTTCGCTAGCGGGAGCCACAGATACGCAGTATTTT.

This clonotype was seen a few times. V gene TRBV7-9 combines with J gene TRBJ1-4; D remains ambiguous. Between the trimmed V and J ends, which lost 5 bases and 8 bases, there was a span of 12 bases. In germline, CDR1 is SEHNR, CDR2 FQNEAQ (reference sequence). CDR3 length: 13 amino acids. This chain's CDR3 is CASSPLDQEKLFF. CDR3 sequence (DNA): TGTGCCAGCAGCCCCCTGGACCAAGAAAAACTGTTTTTT. The variable domain in full, completed from reference TRBV7-9 and TRBJ1-4, reads DTGVSQNPRHKITKRGQNVTFRCDPISEHNRLYWYRQTLGQGPEFLTYFQNEAQLEKSRLLSDRFSAERPKGSFSTLEIQRTEQGDSAMYLCASSPLDQEKLFFGSGTQLSVL.

The rearrangement uses TRBV12-3 or TRBV12-4 and TRBJ2-2, with no clear D. V was trimmed by 3 bases and J by 1 base, leaving 6 bases between them. The CDR3 runs 14 residues. DNA for the CDR3: TGTGCCAGCAGTTTTGAACGGAACACCGGGGAGCTGTTTTTT. This encodes CASSFERNTGELFF.

V gene TRBV12-3 or TRBV12-4 combines with J gene TRBJ1-2; the match to TRBD1 covers 7 bases. The V and J ends lost 5 bases and 8 bases, in that order; junction bases with no gene match: 14. This CDR3 is built from 15 residues. CDR3 sequence (DNA): TGTGCCAGCAGTCCGAGGACAGGTGCATTAGGGGGCTACACCTTC. Translated: CASSPRTGALGGYTF.

This CDR3 reads CASSISDTQYF. The CDR3 DNA reads as TGTGCCAGTAGTATATCAGATACGCAGTATTTT. V usage is TRBV19 and J usage is TRBJ2-3; D unresolved. CDR1 is LNHDA, CDR2 SQIVND, per germline (reference sequence). The CDR3 loop spans 11 amino acids. V was pared by 2 bases and J by 4 bases, with 1 base between.

This rearrangement joins TRBV11-2 to TRBJ2-2, with D hard to call. This CDR3 contains 13 residues. Per the germline V gene, CDR1 is SGHAT and CDR2 is FQNNGV. Trimming removed 5 bases at V and 6 bases at J, with 10 bases between. The CDR3 DNA sequence: TGTGCCAGCAGCAAGGAACCCTCCGGGGAGCTGTTTTTT. Translation: CASSKEPSGELFF. The complete variable domain, with remaining parts taken from reference TRBV11-2 and TRBJ2-2, reads EAGVAQSPRYKIIEKRQSVAFWCNPISGHATLYWYQQILGQGPKLLIQFQNNGVVDDSQLPKDRFSAERLKGVDSTLKIQPAKLEDSAVYLCASSKEPSGELFFGEGSRLTVL.

The chain links TRBV7-9 to TRBJ2-2; 7 nucleotides align to TRBD1. Germline values: CDR1 SEHNR, CDR2 FQNEAQ (reference sequence). V lost 6 bases and J lost 4; bases outside the gene matches: 8. The CDR3 extends over 15 amino acids. In nucleotides, the CDR3 is TGTGCCAGCAGGACCACAGGGGCGAGCACCGGGGAGCTGTTTTTT. Translating gives CASRTTGASTGELFF.

This sequence joins TRBV20-1 and TRBJ1-1, with D perhaps TRBD1 (6 bases). The V end lost 6 bases, the J end lost 3 bases, and 17 bases lay between the germline ends. The CDR3 has 14 residues. Per germline, CDR1 DFQATT and CDR2 SNEGSKA (reference sequence). CDR3 in amino acids: CSATPGQGHTEAFF. The CDR3 bases are TGCAGTGCCACTCCAGGGCAGGGGCACACTGAAGCTTTCTTT.

This clonotype was picked up a small number of times. The chain uses TRBV5-6 and TRBJ1-2, with 12 bases matching TRBD1. V gave up 4 bases and J gave up 7 bases; unmatched junction bases: 5. The CDR3 sequence is 14 residues long. Germline V gene lookup returns CDR1 SGHDT and CDR2 YYEEEE. The CDR3 coding sequence is TGTGCCAGCAGCCTGGGACAGGGGGCGTCTGGCTACACCTTC. It encodes CASSLGQGASGYTF.

This clonotype was found a few times. CDR3 in DNA: TGCAGCGTTGAAAGGGAGCCAAACATTCAGTACTTC. Translated: CSVEREPNIQYF. The V call is TRBV29-1, the J call TRBJ2-4; D perhaps matches TRBD2 (5 bases). This CDR3 has 12 amino acids. From germline, CDR1 is SQVTM and CDR2 ANQGSEA. Between the trimmed V and J ends, which lost 2 bases and 6 bases, there was a span of 8 bases.

This clonotype came up a few times. The chain links TRBV20-1 to TRBJ2-1, with D possibly being TRBD2 (5 bases). Per germline, CDR1 DFQATT and CDR2 SNEGSKA (reference sequence). CDR3 length: 9 residues. CDR3 in DNA: TGCAGAGGACTGCTAGCCGCGTTCTTC. This gives the protein CRGLLAAFF.

This clonotype was found a few times. The chain combines TRBV13 with TRBJ2-1, with D tentatively TRBD1 (5 bases). This CDR3 is 14 amino acids long. V gave up 4 bases and J gave up 6 bases, with 13 bases separating them. The germline CDR1 and CDR2 sequences are PRHDT and FYEKMQ (reference sequence). The chain's CDR3 is CASSSDRASNEQFF. Here the CDR3 DNA reads TGTGCCAGCAGCTCCGACAGAGCCTCCAATGAGCAGTTCTTC.

The CDR3, as DNA: TGTGCCAGCAGTTTCGCCGCCCAGGGGAATTCACCCCTCCACTTT. Its translation is CASSFAAQGNSPLHF. The rearrangement uses TRBV12-3 or TRBV12-4 and TRBJ1-6; D might be TRBD1 (6 bases). Trimming took 3 bases from V and 7 from J, leaving 13 bases between them. The CDR3 runs to 15 residues.

This chain links TRBV7-9 with TRBJ1-1, with D tentatively TRBD1 (6 bases). This CDR3 has 12 residues. CDR1 SEHNR and CDR2 FQNEAQ come from the germline V gene (reference sequence). Trimming shortened V by 8 bases and J by 10 bases, and 17 bases separated the two germline ends. Here the CDR3 DNA reads TGTGCCAGCGGAAACTTGGGGGGCACAGCTTTCTTT. Its protein is CASGNLGGTAFF.